This TCR beta chain derives from a study of Graves' ophthalmopathy and Graves' hyperthyroidism. Germline trimming cut 1 base from V and 5 bases from J; bases unmatched to any gene: 4. CDR1 and CDR2 (germline): SEHNR, FQNEAQ (reference sequence). CDR3 length equals 16 residues. Whole-study findings and limits: Blood samples also showed most expanded thyroid clonotypes exceeding 0.001 frequency.

RNA transcripts provided the template for amplifying TCR beta CDR3 regions. First-round RT-PCR employed HTBI primers, with a second-round multiplex PCR after it. MiXCR, run by TCRdb on the multiplex PCR reads, gives a single entry per CDR3 protein. The sample contains some 210,000 distinct CDR3 sequences, approximately 29% of which appear only once. What supplied the PBMCs was about 10 ml of fresh peripheral blood. With regard to this clonotype: Its antigen remains unknown.

The rearrangement uses TRBV7-9 and TRBJ2-5; 13 bases match TRBD2. What was sequenced was peripheral blood. The receptor was isolated from a middle-aged man with Graves' ophthalmopathy. CDR3 region: CASSLGTSGSSETQYF. The DNA of the CDR3 is TGTGCCAGCAGCTTAGGGACTAGCGGGAGCTCTGAGACCCAGTACTTC.